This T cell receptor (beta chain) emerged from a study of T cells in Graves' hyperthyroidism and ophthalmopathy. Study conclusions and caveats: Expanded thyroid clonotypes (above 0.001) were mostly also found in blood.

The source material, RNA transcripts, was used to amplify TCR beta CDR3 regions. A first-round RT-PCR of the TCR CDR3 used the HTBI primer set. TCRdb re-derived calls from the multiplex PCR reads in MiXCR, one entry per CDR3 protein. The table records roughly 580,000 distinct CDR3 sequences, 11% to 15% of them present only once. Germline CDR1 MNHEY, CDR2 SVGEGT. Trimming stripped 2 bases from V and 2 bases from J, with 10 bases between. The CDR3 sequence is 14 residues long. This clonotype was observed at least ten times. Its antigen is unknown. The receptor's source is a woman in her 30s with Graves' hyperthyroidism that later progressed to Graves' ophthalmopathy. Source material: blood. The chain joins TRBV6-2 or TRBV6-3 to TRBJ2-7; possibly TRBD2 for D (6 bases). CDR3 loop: CASSYSGPPYEQYF. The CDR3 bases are TGTGCCAGCAGTTACAGCGGGCCACCCTACGAGCAGTACTTC.